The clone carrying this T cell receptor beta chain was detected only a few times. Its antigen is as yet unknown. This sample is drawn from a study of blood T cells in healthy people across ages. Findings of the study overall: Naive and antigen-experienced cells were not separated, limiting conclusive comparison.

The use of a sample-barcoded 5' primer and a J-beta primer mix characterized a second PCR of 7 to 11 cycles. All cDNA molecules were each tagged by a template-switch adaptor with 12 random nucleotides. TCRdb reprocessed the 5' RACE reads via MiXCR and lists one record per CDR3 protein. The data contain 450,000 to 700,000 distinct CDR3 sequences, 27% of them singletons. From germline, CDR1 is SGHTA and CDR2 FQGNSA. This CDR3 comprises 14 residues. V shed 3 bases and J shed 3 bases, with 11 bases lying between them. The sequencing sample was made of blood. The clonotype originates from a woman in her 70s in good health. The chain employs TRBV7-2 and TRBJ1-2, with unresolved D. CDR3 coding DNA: TGTGCCAGCAGCTTTGTCCGGTCTGACTATGGCTACACCTTC. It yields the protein CASSFVRSDYGYTF.